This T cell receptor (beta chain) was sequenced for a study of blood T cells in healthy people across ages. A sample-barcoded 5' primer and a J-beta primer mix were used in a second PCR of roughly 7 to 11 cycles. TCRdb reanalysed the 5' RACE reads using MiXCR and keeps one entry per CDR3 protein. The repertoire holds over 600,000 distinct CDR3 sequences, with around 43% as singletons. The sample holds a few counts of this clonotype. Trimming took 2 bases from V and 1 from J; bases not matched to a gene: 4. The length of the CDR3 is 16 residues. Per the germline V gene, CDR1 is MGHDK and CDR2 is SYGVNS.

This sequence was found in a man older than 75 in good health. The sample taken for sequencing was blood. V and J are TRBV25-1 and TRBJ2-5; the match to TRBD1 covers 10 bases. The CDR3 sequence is CASSERQGARQETQYF. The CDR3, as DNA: TGTGCCAGCAGTGAAAGACAGGGGGCGCGCCAAGAGACCCAGTACTTC. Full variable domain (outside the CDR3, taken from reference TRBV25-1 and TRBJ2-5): EADIYQTPRYLVIGTGKKITLECSQTMGHDKMYWYQQDPGMELHLIHYSYGVNSTEKGDLSSESTVSRIRTEHFPLTLESARPSHTSQYLCASSERQGARQETQYFGPGTRLLVL.